This T cell receptor beta chain was recovered during a study of vaccination effects on CD4 cells after COVID-19. Overall study: Participants were vaccinated with two doses of either the BNT162b2 or mRNA-1273 vaccine.

The study's findings and limits: Within healthy vaccinees, only 1 of 255 vaccine-induced clones displayed cross-reactivity with common cold coronaviruses.

Sequencing was performed with immunoSEQ multiplex PCR; in TCRdb, only in-frame clones are kept and a portion is missing. This table has roughly 65,000 clones, 65% to 85% appearing once. Germline assignment: CDR1 LNHDA and CDR2 SQIVND (reference sequence). The CDR3 runs to 17 residues. Trimming cost V 0 bases and J 5 bases, with 17 bases left between them. With the ViraFEST assay, the study expanded antigen-specific CD4+ T cells using viral peptide pools, then sequenced them. It was after around 10 days of culture that CD4+ T cells were isolated. Vaccine recipients lacked prior SARS-CoV-2 infection and had negative nucleocapsid antibodies. After around 2 million PBMC were placed in each well, they were cultured with approximately 9.4 IU/ml IL-2 and approximately 9.4 ug/ml peptides. This clone was observed a few times. Its target is unknown.

Sequencing was performed on CD4+ T cells from PBMCs cultured with HCoV-NL63 spike peptides, taken before COVID-19 vaccination. The sequence derives from a human donor who received a COVID-19 vaccine. The gene calls are TRBV19 and TRBJ1-5, with unresolved D. The CDR3 is CASSIDQTRRLHQPQHF. The CDR3 region has the DNA TGTGCCAGTAGTATAGATCAGACCCGGAGGCTGCATCAGCCCCAGCATTTT.